Sequencing of this T cell receptor beta chain was carried out in a study of blood T cells in healthy people across ages (dated by TCRdb to the mid-2010s). In terms of the full investigation: In model experiments, template switching captured about one uniquely barcoded TCR beta cDNA molecule for every two T cells. Age-related changes in TCR beta repertoire diversity were measured in the study by deep sequencing normalized with unique cDNA molecular identifiers. Two additional independent replicas of 1 million unique cDNA reads from the same blood draw were analyzed for two donors (one aged 18 to 30 and one aged 80 or older). To avoid experimental bias, donors of different ages were randomly spread across the sequencing lanes. Donors were grouped into four age groups: young (average approximately 15 years), middle-aged (roughly 38), aged (around 66) and long-lived (approximately 78). Overall results and qualifications from the work: A strong correlation was found between observed TCR beta diversity and the percentage of naive T cells measured by flow cytometry. Because the CMV infection status of the donors was unknown, age-related changes in expanded clonotypes may potentially have been confounded. As age increased, observed TCR beta diversity per million T cells dropped in a roughly linear way, and a significant reduction was already evident by age about 40. Compared with the aged group, the long-lived group had more naive CD4+ T cells, fewer expanded clones and increased TCR diversity, suggesting age selection. Estimates of total diversity based on one million sequenced T cells were regarded as lower bounds and as underestimates. Because profiling used bulk unsorted PBMCs, naive and antigen-experienced compartments could not be compared conclusively.

The CDR3 contains 15 residues, cysteine and phenylalanine counted. Left in the record is the CDR3 DNA by itself, 45 bases read in frame from the first base. V is reduced by 1 base and J by 6 bases, leaving a spacing of 13 bases between them. CDR1 and CDR2 were assigned from the germline V gene as SGHVS and FNYEAQ. In the case of this clonotype: It lacks a known antigen. Base-call qualities are not available, and no considerably larger clone is one nucleotide away.

The library was produced with 5' RACE. The listed sequencing device is Illumina HiSeq 2500. The second PCR ran for about 6 to 12 cycles and used a J-beta primer mix along with a sample-barcoded 5' primer. Each TCR beta cDNA molecule received a unique molecular identifier from a template-switch 5' adaptor carrying 12 random nucleotides. Each sample yielded at least 2.5 million CDR3-containing paired-end reads. All of the RNA was converted into first-strand cDNA using the Mint cDNA synthesis kit, with a TRBC-specific oligonucleotide serving as the primer. All cDNA was treated with uracil-DNA glycosylase and then went through a first 18-cycle PCR with the universal primers M1SS and BC2_uni_R. The original pipeline was this. Each sample was normalized by randomly selecting 1 million high-quality reads, each carrying a distinct molecular identifier. Instead of being binned into consensus sequences, reads with shared molecular identifiers were discarded. MiTCR, run with a Q25 quality threshold and the strictest error-elimination algorithm, handled CDR3 identification, clonotype clustering and error correction. A nonparametric unseen species model using Euler transformation provided a lower-bound estimate of total TCR beta diversity. The public reads were reprocessed in TCRdb via fastp at Q25 and MiXCR, keeping in-frame beta chains. Rows with a matching CDR3 protein are joined into one entry that keeps the most common DNA and genes. TCRdb assigned the V and J calls; the authors' analysis was not used. The sample has about a million distinct CDR3 sequences on record, around two fifths of them singletons. The top ten clonotypes cover roughly 13% of the sample.

The 40 or so donors, aged roughly 6 to 95 years, were systemically healthy Caucasian individuals from Russia. Ten milliliters of peripheral blood were collected from each donor into EDTA-treated Vacutainer tubes. Ficoll-Paque density-gradient centrifugation was used to isolate PBMCs, with at least 7 million per sample. Total RNA, at least 5 micrograms per sample, was extracted from PBMCs with Trizol reagent. The percentages of naive CD45RAhigh/CD27high T cells were determined by flow cytometry on a PBMC aliquot from every donor. Sequencing was done on a sample of blood. The receptor was isolated from a man aged 18 to 35 in good health. The sequence joins TRBV7-6 to TRBJ1-5; the D gene is unclear. The CDR3 reads as follows: CASSLETGAGQPQHF. The nucleotide sequence reads TGTGCCAGCAGCTTAGAGACGGGAGCAGGTCAGCCCCAGCATTTT.